This entry is about one TCR beta chain. Unique molecular identifiers were incorporated into the prepared TCRbeta library. TCRdb fed the PCR reads into MiXCR, producing one record per CDR3 protein. The sample consists of 250,000 to 300,000 distinct CDR3 sequences, about a tenth of them appearing once. The sample is drawn from a study of T-cell reconstitution after alpha-beta-depleted transplantation in children. The germline gives CDR1 SGHTA, CDR2 FQGNSA. CDR3 length equals 14 residues. V trimming: 2 bases; J trimming: 10 bases; junction bases outside the gene matches: 6. This clonotype was obtained from a human donor who donated a stem cell graft to a child with SCID. The V and J genes are TRBV7-2 and TRBJ2-1; 9 positions agree with TRBD1. The sequenced sample was PBMCs from the stem cell graft donor, obtained from the stem cell graft. The CDR3 DNA sequence: TGTGCCAGCAGCTTATCACAGGGGGCGCGCGAGCAGTTCTTC. Translating it yields CASSLSQGAREQFF.